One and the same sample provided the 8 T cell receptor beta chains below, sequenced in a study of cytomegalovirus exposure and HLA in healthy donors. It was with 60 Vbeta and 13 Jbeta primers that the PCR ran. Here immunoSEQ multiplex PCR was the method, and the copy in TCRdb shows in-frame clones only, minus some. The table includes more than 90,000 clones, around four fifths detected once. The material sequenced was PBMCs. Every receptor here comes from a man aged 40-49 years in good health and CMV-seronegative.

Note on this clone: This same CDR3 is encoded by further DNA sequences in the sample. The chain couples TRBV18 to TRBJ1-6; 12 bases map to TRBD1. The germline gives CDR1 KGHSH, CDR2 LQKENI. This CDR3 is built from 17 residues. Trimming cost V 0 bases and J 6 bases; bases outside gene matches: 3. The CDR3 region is CASSPPGQGAFNSPLHF. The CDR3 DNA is TGTGCCAGCTCACCACCGGGACAGGGGGCATTTAATTCACCCCTCCACTTT.

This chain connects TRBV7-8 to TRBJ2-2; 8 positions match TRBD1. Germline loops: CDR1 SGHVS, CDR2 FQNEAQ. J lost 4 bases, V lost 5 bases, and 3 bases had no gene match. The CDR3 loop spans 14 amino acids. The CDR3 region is CASSGDRGTGELFF. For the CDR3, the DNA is TGTGCCAGCAGCGGCGACAGGGGCACCGGGGAGCTGTTTTTT.

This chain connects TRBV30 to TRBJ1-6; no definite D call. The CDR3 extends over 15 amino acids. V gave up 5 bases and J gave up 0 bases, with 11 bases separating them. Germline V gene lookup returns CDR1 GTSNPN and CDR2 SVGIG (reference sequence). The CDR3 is CAWVVPSSYNSPLHF. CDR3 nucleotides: TGTGCCTGGGTCGTTCCCAGCTCCTATAATTCACCCCTCCACTTT.

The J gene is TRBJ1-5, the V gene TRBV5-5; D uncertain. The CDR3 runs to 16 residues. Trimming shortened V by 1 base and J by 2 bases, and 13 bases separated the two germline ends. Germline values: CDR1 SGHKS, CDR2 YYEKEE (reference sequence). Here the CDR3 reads CASSLTGSRRNQPQHF. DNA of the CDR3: TGTGCCAGCAGCTTGACCGGGTCCCGGCGCAATCAGCCCCAGCATTTT.

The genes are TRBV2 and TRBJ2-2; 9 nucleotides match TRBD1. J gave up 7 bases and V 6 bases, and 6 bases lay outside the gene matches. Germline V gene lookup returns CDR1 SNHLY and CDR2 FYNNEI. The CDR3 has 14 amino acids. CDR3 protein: CASRIQGANGELFF. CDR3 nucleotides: TGTGCCAGCAGGATACAGGGGGCTAACGGGGAGCTGTTTTTT. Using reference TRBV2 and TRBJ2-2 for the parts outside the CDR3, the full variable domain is EPEVTQTPSHQVTQMGQEVILRCVPISNHLYFYWYRQILGQKVEFLVSFYNNEISEKSEIFDDQFSVERPDGSNFTLKIRSTKLEDSAMYFCASRIQGANGELFFGEGSRLTVL.

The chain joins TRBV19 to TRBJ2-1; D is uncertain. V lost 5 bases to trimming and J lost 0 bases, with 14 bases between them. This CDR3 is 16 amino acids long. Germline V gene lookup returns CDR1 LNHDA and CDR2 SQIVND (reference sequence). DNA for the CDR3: TGTGCCAGTAGTCTCTACAGCTTTAGCTCCTACAATGAGCAGTTCTTC. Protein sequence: CASSLYSFSSYNEQFF. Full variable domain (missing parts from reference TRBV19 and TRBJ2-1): DGGITQSPKYLFRKEGQNVTLSCEQNLNHDAMYWYRQDPGQGLRLIYYSQIVNDFQKGDIAEGYSVSREKKESFPLTVTSAQKNPTAFYLCASSLYSFSSYNEQFFGPGTRLTVL.

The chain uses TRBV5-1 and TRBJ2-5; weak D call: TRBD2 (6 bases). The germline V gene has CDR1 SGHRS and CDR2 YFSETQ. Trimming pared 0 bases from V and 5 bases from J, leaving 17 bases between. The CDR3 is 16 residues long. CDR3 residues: CASSLGDSATGETQYF. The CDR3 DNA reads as TGCGCCAGCAGCTTGGGGGACTCTGCTACTGGCGAGACCCAGTACTTC.

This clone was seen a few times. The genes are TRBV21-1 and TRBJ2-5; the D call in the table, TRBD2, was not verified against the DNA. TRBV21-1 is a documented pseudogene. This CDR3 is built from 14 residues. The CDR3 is CASSKGGGQETQYF. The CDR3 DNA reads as TGTGCCAGCAGCAAAGGCGGGGGGCAAGAGACCCAGTACTTC.